A single sample is the source of the 24 T cell receptor beta chains below, sequenced in a study of cytomegalovirus exposure and HLA in healthy donors. A multiplex PCR was run with 60 Vbeta primers and 13 Jbeta primers. Using immunoSEQ multiplex PCR, the repertoire was profiled, and TCRdb retains in-frame clones only, with some absent. Here the sample spans 150,000 to 200,000 clones, approximately 71% being singletons. The material sequenced was PBMCs. Receptor source: a girl under 18 in good health and CMV-seronegative.

The chain is built from TRBV19 and TRBJ2-3; D not certain. In germline, CDR1 is LNHDA, CDR2 SQIVND (reference sequence). The CDR3 loop spans 13 amino acids. V lost 4 bases, J lost 2 bases, and 7 bases lay in between. CDR3 region: CASSKGDTDTQYF. The CDR3 DNA follows: TGTGCCAGTAGTAAAGGAGACACAGATACGCAGTATTTT.

CDR3 in DNA: TGTGCTAGTGGTTTGACAGCGGGGGTCTACAATGAGCAGTTCTTC. It encodes CASGLTAGVYNEQFF. The chain employs TRBV12-5 and TRBJ2-1; 8 bases are a match to TRBD2. CDR3 size: 15 residues. CDR1 LGHNT and CDR2 FRNRAP come from the germline V gene. V lost 2 bases and J lost 3; bases outside the gene matches: 3.

This chain links TRBV25-1 with TRBJ1-4; D is unresolved. Germline CDR1 MGHDK, CDR2 SYGVNS. CDR3 length: 18 amino acids. Between the trimmed V and J ends, which lost 3 bases and 3 bases, there was a span of 20 bases. The CDR3 DNA reads TGTGCCAGCAGTGACGATTATATTTTAGGAGGCGCTAATGAAAAACTGTTTTTT. Its translation is CASSDDYILGGANEKLFF.

The chain uses TRBV16 and TRBJ2-1; possibly TRBD1 for D (5 bases). Germline CDR1 and CDR2: KGHSY and FQNENV. There are 18 residues in the CDR3. The V end lost 4 bases, the J end lost 0 bases, and 19 bases lay between the germline ends. This CDR3 reads CASSLHPQGDGSYNEQFF. The DNA of the CDR3 is TGTGCCAGCAGCCTGCATCCGCAGGGTGACGGCTCCTACAATGAGCAGTTCTTC.

As to this clone: Other nucleotide sequences in the sample specify the same CDR3. The chain has TRBV4-2 and TRBJ1-1; D gene uncertain. The V end lost 3 bases, the J end lost 1 base, and 9 bases lay between the germline ends. The CDR3 sequence is 14 residues long. Germline V CDR1 and CDR2: LGHNA, YNFKEQ. The CDR3 sequence is CASSHGRGNTEAFF. CDR3 nucleotide sequence: TGTGCCAGCAGCCATGGGAGAGGGAACACTGAAGCTTTCTTT.

This chain joins TRBV5-1 and TRBJ1-1, with TRBD1 matching 8 bases. This CDR3 spans 15 amino acids. After removal of 3 bases from V and 6 bases from J, the junction contained 10 bases not matched to a gene. Germline CDR1 is SGHRS and CDR2 is YFSETQ. The CDR3, as DNA: TGCGCCAGCAGCTCTCCGGACAGGGCCATCCCTGAAGCTTTCTTT. Translated: CASSSPDRAIPEAFF.

The chain employs TRBV11-1 and TRBJ1-1, with D unclear. The CDR3 runs 12 residues. Germline CDR1 reads SGHAT; CDR2 reads FQDESV (reference sequence). With 5 bases removed from V and 4 bases from J, the gap between germline ends came to 8 bases. The CDR3 protein is CASSPVSTEAFF. Here the CDR3 DNA reads TGTGCCAGCAGCCCCGTATCCACTGAAGCTTTCTTT.

The CDR3 loop reads CAWSGGGALGEQYF. CDR3 sequence (DNA): TGTGCCTGGAGTGGTGGGGGGGCGCTTGGCGAGCAGTACTTC. The chain links TRBV30 to TRBJ2-7, with a possible D match to TRBD2 (7 bases). Trimming took 1 base from V and 6 from J, leaving 16 bases between them. CDR1 is GTSNPN and CDR2 is SVGIG in the germline V gene (reference sequence). This CDR3 is 14 amino acids long.

The chain recombines TRBV6-5 with TRBJ2-7, with TRBD2 matching over 13 bases. The germline gives CDR1 MNHEY, CDR2 SVGAGI. This CDR3 spans 16 amino acids. J gave up 4 bases and V 4 bases, and 7 bases lay outside the gene matches. The CDR3 DNA is TGTGCCAGCAGTTCACCGGGACTAGCGGGAACTTACGAGCAGTACTTC. Its protein is CASSSPGLAGTYEQYF.

V gene TRBV19 combines with J gene TRBJ2-3, with 9 bases that match TRBD2. Germline CDR1 LNHDA, CDR2 SQIVND (reference sequence). Trimming cost V 4 bases and J 6 bases; bases outside gene matches: 8. This CDR3 contains 15 residues. The DNA for the CDR3 is TGTGCCAGTAGTAGTAGCGGGGGTTTCGGGGATACGCAGTATTTT. Protein product: CASSSSGGFGDTQYF.

V and J are TRBV19 and TRBJ1-4; no clear D gene. The length of the CDR3 is 14 residues. The V and J ends lost 5 bases and 3 bases respectively, with 10 bases between them. Germline values: CDR1 LNHDA, CDR2 SQIVND (reference sequence). The CDR3 sequence: CASSPQVANEKLFF. The DNA of the CDR3 is TGTGCCAGTAGTCCGCAGGTGGCTAATGAAAAACTGTTTTTT.

The J gene is TRBJ2-7, the V gene TRBV2; 8 positions agree with TRBD1. V was pared by 6 bases and J by 3 bases, with 7 bases of the junction left unmatched. Germline values: CDR1 SNHLY, CDR2 FYNNEI. CDR3 size: 14 residues. The DNA of the CDR3 is TGTGCCAGCAGATCGGACAGGGATAACTACGAGCAGTACTTC. Amino acid sequence: CASRSDRDNYEQYF.

A note on this clone: A read error may produce the germline difference seen at one junction end. V and J are TRBV5-1 and TRBJ2-7, with TRBD2 as a possible D gene (7 bases). Germline CDR1 reads SGHRS; CDR2 reads YFSETQ. The CDR3 sequence is 15 residues long. Written as DNA, the CDR3 is TGCGCCAGCAGCCGAGGGGGGGGAGATAACTACGAGCGGTACTTC. Protein: CASSRGGGDNYERYF.

This sequence joins TRBV4-1 and TRBJ1-1; TRBD1 aligns across 7 bases. There are 15 residues in the CDR3. V lost 4 bases to trimming and J lost 0 bases; unmatched junction nucleotides: 5. Germline V lookup: CDR1 MGHRA, CDR2 YSYEKL. CDR3 DNA: TGCGCCAGCAGCCGGGACAGCGACCTGAACACTGAAGCTTTCTTT. It specifies CASSRDSDLNTEAFF.

The genes are TRBV6-1 and TRBJ2-1, with D possibly being TRBD2 (5 bases). The germline V gene encodes CDR1 MNHNS and CDR2 SASEGT. V lost 2 bases to trimming and J lost 7 bases, with 15 bases between them. The CDR3 is made up of 15 amino acids. DNA for the CDR3: TGTGCCAGCAGTGAACAGCAGCGATCGGGGAATGAGCAGTTCTTC. It yields the protein CASSEQQRSGNEQFF.

The chain carries TRBV19 and TRBJ1-1, with D uncertain. The germline V and J ends were trimmed by 1 base and 6 bases, with 6 bases remaining between them. CDR3 size: 12 residues. Per the germline V gene, CDR1 is LNHDA and CDR2 is SQIVND (reference sequence). In DNA, the CDR3 is TGTGCCAGTAGTATAGGAGGGCCTGAAGCTTTCTTT. This sequence encodes CASSIGGPEAFF.

The V call is TRBV9, the J call TRBJ2-1; D is perhaps TRBD2 (7 bases). Germline lookup yields CDR1 SGDLS and CDR2 YYNGEE. This CDR3 has 21 amino acids. V was shortened by 2 bases and J by 4 bases, with 31 bases between the two germline ends. The CDR3 nucleotides read TGTGCCAGCAGCGTGGGTTTGGGGGGGCGCGCGAACCTGTACGAATACAATGAGCAGTTCTTC. Protein sequence: CASSVGLGGRANLYEYNEQFF.

V and J are TRBV7-9 and TRBJ1-5; no definite D call. The V and J ends lost 3 bases and 0 bases respectively, with 6 bases between them. Germline V gene lookup returns CDR1 SEHNR and CDR2 FQNEAQ (reference sequence). This CDR3 has 14 residues. CDR3 region: CASSFSVSNQPQHF. CDR3 DNA: TGTGCCAGCAGCTTCTCCGTTAGCAATCAGCCCCAGCATTTT.

This clone was detected a few times. V usage is TRBV30 and J usage is TRBJ2-7; 7 bases are a match to TRBD1. Looked up from germline, CDR1 is GTSNPN and CDR2 is SVGIG (reference sequence). The CDR3 sequence is 14 residues long. J gave up 3 bases and V 4 bases, and 9 bases lay outside the gene matches. CDR3 in amino acids: CAWTRGAGGYEQYF. The CDR3 nucleotides are TGTGCCTGGACGCGTGGGGCAGGGGGCTACGAGCAGTACTTC.

The gene calls are TRBV27 and TRBJ1-1; weak D call: TRBD1 (5 bases). Per germline, CDR1 MNHEY and CDR2 SMNVEV (reference sequence). V dropped 0 bases and J dropped 3 bases, with 11 bases sitting between them. CDR3 length equals 15 residues. The CDR3 sequence is CASSLSPGVYTEAFF. DNA of the CDR3: TGTGCCAGCAGTTTATCTCCGGGGGTCTACACTGAAGCTTTCTTT.

The CDR3 DNA sequence: TGTGCCAGCAGTGAATCCGGGACAGGGAGAGGCTACACCTTC. It encodes CASSESGTGRGYTF. The chain couples TRBV25-1 to TRBJ1-2; TRBD1 matches at 9 bases. Trimming at V came to 1 base and at J to 8 bases, leaving 5 bases not matched to a gene. Germline assignment: CDR1 MGHDK and CDR2 SYGVNS. The CDR3 length is 14 residues.

This clone was picked up a small number of times. This chain uses TRBV4-1 with TRBJ1-2, with D perhaps matching TRBD1 (6 bases). Germline CDR1 is MGHRA and CDR2 is YSYEKL. The CDR3 covers 14 residues. V lost 4 bases and J 7 bases, leaving 16 bases between the germline ends. CDR3 protein: CASSLLGGGFGYTF. The DNA of the CDR3 is TGCGCCAGCAGCCTCTTGGGGGGGGGCTTTGGCTACACCTTC.

This chain joins TRBV15 and TRBJ1-5, with TRBD1 matching over 7 bases. With V trimmed by 1 base and J by 5 bases, 5 bases remained unmatched. CDR1 is LNHNV, CDR2 YYDKDF, per germline (reference sequence). The CDR3 contains 15 residues. The DNA for the CDR3 is TGTGCCACCAGCAGAGGAGACAGGGAGGATCAGCCCCAGCATTTT. Its translation: CATSRGDREDQPQHF. Supplemented by reference TRBV15 and TRBJ1-5, the full variable domain reads DAMVIQNPRYQVTQFGKPVTLSCSQTLNHNVMYWYQQKSSQAPKLLFHYYDKDFNNEADTPDNFQSRRPNTSFCFLDIRSPGLGDTAMYLCATSRGDREDQPQHFGDGTRLSIL.

The chain joins TRBV5-1 to TRBJ2-7; D might be TRBD2 (5 bases). Trimming left V 0 bases short and J 5 bases short, with 12 bases between. Germline V lookup: CDR1 SGHRS, CDR2 YFSETQ. The CDR3 runs 14 residues. CDR3 in DNA: TGCGCCAGCAGCTTGGCGGGTAGCGCGGACGAGCAGTACTTC. Its translation is CASSLAGSADEQYF.